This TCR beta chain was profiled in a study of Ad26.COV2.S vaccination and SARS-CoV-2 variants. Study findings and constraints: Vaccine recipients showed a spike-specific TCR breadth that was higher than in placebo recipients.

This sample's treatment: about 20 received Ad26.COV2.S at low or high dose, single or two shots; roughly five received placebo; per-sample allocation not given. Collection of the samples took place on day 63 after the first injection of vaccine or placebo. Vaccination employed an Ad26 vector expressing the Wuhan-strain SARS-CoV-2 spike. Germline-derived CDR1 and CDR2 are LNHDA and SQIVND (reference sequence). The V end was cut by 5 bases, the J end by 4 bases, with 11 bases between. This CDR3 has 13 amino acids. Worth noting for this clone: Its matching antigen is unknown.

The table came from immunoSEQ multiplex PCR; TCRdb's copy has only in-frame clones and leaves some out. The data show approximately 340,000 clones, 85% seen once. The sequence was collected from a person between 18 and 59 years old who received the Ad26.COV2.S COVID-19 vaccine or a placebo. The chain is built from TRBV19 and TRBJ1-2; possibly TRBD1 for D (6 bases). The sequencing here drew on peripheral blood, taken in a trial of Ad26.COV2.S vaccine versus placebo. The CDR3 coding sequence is TGTGCCAGTAGTGACCCAGGGGCCTATGGCTACACCTTC. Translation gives CASSDPGAYGYTF.